The 15 T cell receptor beta chains given below trace back to one sample, sequenced in a study of blood T cells in healthy people across ages (dated by TCRdb to the mid-2010s). The method was 5' RACE. The listed sequencing device is Illumina HiSeq 2500. A second PCR of about 7 to 12 cycles was run with a J-beta primer mix and a sample-barcoded 5' primer. The public sequencing data were trimmed at Q25 with fastp and processed into clonotypes with MiXCR by TCRdb, which kept only in-frame beta chains. Entries that share a CDR3 protein sequence are merged under the most common genes and DNA. The sample records fewer than 750,000 distinct CDR3 sequences, roughly 48% of which are singletons. The ten largest clones take up around 24% of the sample. Sequenced material: blood. All receptors come from an elderly man in good health.

This sequence joins TRBV7-8 and TRBJ2-3; 9 nucleotides align to TRBD2. The CDR3 runs to 15 residues. The V segment lost 8 bases and the J segment 2 bases; nucleotides outside the gene matches: 8. Germline V gives CDR1 SGHVS, CDR2 FQNEAQ. The CDR3 is CASAYSGRHTDTQYF. CDR3 sequence (DNA): TGTGCCAGCGCTTATAGCGGGAGACACACAGATACGCAGTATTTT.

V is TRBV20-1 and J is TRBJ1-1; 7 nucleotides line up with TRBD1. Per the germline V gene, CDR1 is DFQATT and CDR2 is SNEGSKA (reference sequence). This CDR3 has 15 amino acids. V lost 3 bases to trimming and J lost 0 bases; unmatched junction nucleotides: 7. In DNA, the CDR3 is TGCAGTGCTAGCCCAATTGACAGGGTGAACACTGAAGCTTTCTTT. Translated, it gives CSASPIDRVNTEAFF.

This chain uses TRBV12-3 or TRBV12-4 with TRBJ2-7; 13 positions agree with TRBD2. Losses at the gene ends were 7 bases for V and 4 bases for J; bases not matched to a gene: 10. The CDR3 contains 16 residues. CDR3 sequence: CASTGLTSGGAYEQYF. CDR3 DNA: TGTGCCAGCACCGGACTTACTAGCGGGGGGGCGTACGAGCAGTACTTC.

The chain is built from TRBV6-5 and TRBJ2-7; D remains unclear. The germline V gene encodes CDR1 MNHEY and CDR2 SVGAGI. The CDR3 sequence is 13 residues long. The V and J ends lost 5 bases and 2 bases respectively, with 10 bases between them. The CDR3 region is CASSADGTYEQYF. CDR3 coding DNA: TGTGCCAGCAGTGCGGACGGAACCTACGAGCAGTACTTC.

The chain links TRBV9 to TRBJ2-5; no clear D. This CDR3 is built from 15 residues. Germline V gives CDR1 SGDLS, CDR2 YYNGEE. V lost 4 bases, J lost 2 bases, and 15 bases lay in between. CDR3 bases: TGTGCCAGCAGCCGCGACCCGGGTTTACAAGAGACCCAGTACTTC. Encoded protein: CASSRDPGLQETQYF.

This clonotype was detected only a few times. The V call is TRBV12-3 or TRBV12-4, the J call TRBJ2-1, with 8 bases fitting TRBD1. This CDR3 has 13 residues. V trimming: 6 bases; J trimming: 6 bases; junction bases outside the gene matches: 4. The CDR3 bases are TGTGCCAGCAGCCTAGGACAGGGCAATGAGCAGTTCTTC. Translating gives CASSLGQGNEQFF.

The J gene is TRBJ2-2, the V gene TRBV6-1; D is unresolved. The ends were cut back, 2 bases at V and 5 bases at J, with 12 bases in the middle. Germline V gene sequence: CDR1 MNHNS, CDR2 SASEGT. The CDR3 runs 15 residues. CDR3 DNA sequence: TGTGCCAGCAGTGAACCGCCTGACCGTACCGGGGAGCTGTTTTTT. It translates to CASSEPPDRTGELFF.

The chain uses TRBV4-1 and TRBJ1-5; no clear D. The CDR3 is 13 amino acids. CDR1 is MGHRA, CDR2 YSYEKL, per germline. Trimming left V 0 bases short and J 7 bases short, with 7 bases between. CDR3: CASSQDLGQPQHF. CDR3 DNA: TGCGCCAGCAGCCAAGATCTTGGCCAGCCCCAGCATTTT.

The chain carries TRBV6-6 and TRBJ2-6, with D possibly being TRBD2 (5 bases). The CDR3 spans 16 residues. The V gene lost 0 bases and the J gene lost 1 base, with 7 bases spanning the gap. In germline, CDR1 is MNHNY, CDR2 SVGAGI (reference sequence). The CDR3 DNA follows: TGTGCCAGCAGTTACTCGCGGACTTCTGGGGCCAACGTCCTGACTTTC. Translating gives CASSYSRTSGANVLTF.

The rearrangement uses TRBV20-1 and TRBJ2-1; TRBD2 might be the D (6 bases). Looked up from germline, CDR1 is DFQATT and CDR2 is SNEGSKA (reference sequence). V was shortened by 3 bases and J by 7 bases, with 7 bases between the two germline ends. CDR3 size: 11 residues. CDR3 region: CSASGSNEQFF. The CDR3 nucleotides are TGCAGTGCTAGCGGGAGTAATGAGCAGTTCTTC.

The sample holds many counts of this clonotype. The chain links TRBV4-3 to TRBJ1-2; D possibly corresponds to TRBD1 (5 bases). The CDR3 has 14 amino acids. Looked up from germline, CDR1 is LGHNA and CDR2 is YSLEER. Deletions cut 0 bases from V and 8 bases from J, with 13 bases between. The CDR3 sequence is CASSQDRGAGGYTF. The CDR3 DNA is TGCGCCAGCAGCCAAGATCGAGGGGCTGGGGGCTACACCTTC.

The CDR3 region is CASSEISVSGANVLTF. CDR3 nucleotides: TGTGCCAGCAGTGAGATTTCAGTCTCTGGGGCCAACGTCCTGACTTTC. The chain uses TRBV2 and TRBJ2-6; the D is unclear. The germline V and J ends were trimmed by 3 bases and 0 bases, with 9 bases remaining between them. Germline loops: CDR1 SNHLY, CDR2 FYNNEI. There are 16 residues in the CDR3.

This clonotype occurred a few times. The chain uses TRBV12-3 or TRBV12-4 and TRBJ2-4; D may be TRBD2 (5 bases). The CDR3 contains 17 residues. Trimming pared 6 bases from V and 1 base from J, leaving 19 bases between. CDR3 amino acids: CASSLTLASVAKNIQYF. In DNA form, the CDR3 reads TGTGCCAGCAGCCTAACATTAGCGTCTGTGGCCAAAAACATTCAGTACTTC.

This clonotype was seen only a few times. The chain uses TRBV4-3 and TRBJ2-5; perhaps TRBD1 as D (6 bases). V lost 0 bases and J 1 base, leaving 9 bases between the germline ends. The CDR3 runs to 15 residues. Per the germline V gene, CDR1 is LGHNA and CDR2 is YSLEER. The CDR3 region is CASSQDPQGQETQYF. The CDR3 nucleotides are TGCGCCAGCAGCCAAGATCCACAGGGCCAAGAGACCCAGTACTTC.

The chain uses TRBV29-1 and TRBJ1-2, with 7 bases fitting TRBD1. Losses at the gene ends were 3 bases for V and 5 bases for J; bases not matched to a gene: 9. This CDR3 is built from 14 residues. Germline assignment: CDR1 SQVTM and CDR2 ANQGSEA. CDR3 sequence reads: CSVEIGPGQYGYTF. The DNA for the CDR3 is TGCAGCGTTGAGATTGGGCCGGGACAGTATGGCTACACCTTC.